What follows describes a single T cell receptor beta chain. The antigen is not known. The data are from a study of T cell responses to AZD1222 COVID-19 vaccine. Findings and limits, study-wide: Baseline testing showed seropositivity in only a handful of AZD1222 recipients.

Here immunoSEQ multiplex PCR was the method, and the copy in TCRdb shows in-frame clones only, minus some. The data contain roughly 150,000 clones, more than 85% of them singletons. The TCR originated in an adult in good health. The material sequenced was peripheral blood, taken on day 0 of AZD1222 vaccination.

CDR3 residues: CASSKRCKGESNTEAFF. The DNA of the CDR3 is TGTGCCAGCAGCAAGAGGTGTAAGGGAGAGTCGAACACTGAAGCTTTCTTT. The chain employs TRBV21-1 and TRBJ1-1. TRBV21-1 is reported as a pseudogene. This CDR3 comprises 17 residues.